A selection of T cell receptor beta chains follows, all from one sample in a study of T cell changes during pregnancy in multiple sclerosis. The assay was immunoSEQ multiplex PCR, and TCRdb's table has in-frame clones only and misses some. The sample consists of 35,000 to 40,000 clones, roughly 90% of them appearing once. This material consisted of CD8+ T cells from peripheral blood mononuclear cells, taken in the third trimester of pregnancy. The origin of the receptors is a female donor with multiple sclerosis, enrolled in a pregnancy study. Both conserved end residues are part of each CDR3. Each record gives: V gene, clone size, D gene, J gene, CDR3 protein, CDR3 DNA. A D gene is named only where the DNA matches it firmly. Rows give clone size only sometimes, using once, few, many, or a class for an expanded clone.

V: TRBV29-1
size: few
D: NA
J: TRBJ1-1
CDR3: CSVKGGRSTEAFF
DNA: TGCAGCGTTAAGGGGGGGCGTAGCACTGAAGCTTTCTTT

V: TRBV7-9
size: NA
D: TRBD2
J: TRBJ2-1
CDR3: CASSLGLAGGLSSYNEQFF
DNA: TGTGCCAGCAGCTTAGGGCTAGCGGGAGGGTTAAGCTCCTACAATGAGCAGTTCTTC

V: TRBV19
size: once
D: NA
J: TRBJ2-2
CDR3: CASSIDPPGPGELFF
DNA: TGTGCCAGTAGTATAGATCCCCCAGGTCCCGGGGAGCTGTTTTTT

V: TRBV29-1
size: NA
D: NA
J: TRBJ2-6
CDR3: CSVQGKLISGANVLTF
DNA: TGCAGCGTTCAAGGCAAGCTGATCTCTGGGGCCAACGTCCTGACTTTC

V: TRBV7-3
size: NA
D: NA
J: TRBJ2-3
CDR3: CASSLLGGQAQYF
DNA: TGTGCCAGCAGCTTACTCGGCGGGCAGGCGCAGTATTTT

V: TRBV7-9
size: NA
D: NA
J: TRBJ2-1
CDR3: CASTPPAAYNEQFF
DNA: TGTGCCAGCACCCCCCCCGCCGCGTACAATGAGCAGTTCTTC

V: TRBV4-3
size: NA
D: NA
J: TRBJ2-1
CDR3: CASSQESDLGEQFF
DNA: TGCGCCAGCAGCCAAGAGAGCGATCTGGGTGAGCAGTTCTTC

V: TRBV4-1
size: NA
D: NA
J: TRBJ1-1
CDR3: CASSQRDISNTEAFF
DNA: TGCGCCAGCAGCCAGAGAGACATCTCGAACACTGAAGCTTTCTTT

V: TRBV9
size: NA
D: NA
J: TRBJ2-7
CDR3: CASSAAGEANYEQYF
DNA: TGTGCCAGCAGCGCAGCCGGGGAGGCCAACTACGAGCAGTACTTC

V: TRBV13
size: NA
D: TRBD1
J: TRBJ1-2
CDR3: CASSPGTGNYGYTF
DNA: TGTGCCAGCAGCCCCGGGACAGGGAACTATGGCTACACCTTC

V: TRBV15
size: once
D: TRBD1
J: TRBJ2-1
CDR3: CATSRQGATYNEQFF
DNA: TGTGCCACCAGCAGACAGGGGGCCACCTACAATGAGCAGTTCTTC

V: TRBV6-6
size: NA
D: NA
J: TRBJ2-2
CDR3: CASSSQSVTNTGELFF
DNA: TGTGCCAGCAGTTCACAATCTGTAACGAACACCGGGGAGCTGTTTTTT

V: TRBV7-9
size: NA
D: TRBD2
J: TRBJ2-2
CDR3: CASTGGLATGELFF
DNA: TGTGCCAGCACCGGGGGACTAGCGACCGGGGAGCTGTTTTTT

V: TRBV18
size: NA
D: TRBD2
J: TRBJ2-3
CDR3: CASSSRPGLASTDTQYF
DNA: TGTGCCAGCTCATCCCGCCCGGGACTAGCGAGCACAGATACGCAGTATTTT

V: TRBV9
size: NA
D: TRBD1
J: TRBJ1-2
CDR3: CASSPEDRVYYGYTF
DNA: TGTGCCAGCAGCCCAGAGGACAGGGTGTACTATGGCTACACCTTC

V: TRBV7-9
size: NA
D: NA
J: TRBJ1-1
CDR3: CASTSPQGPEAFF
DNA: TGTGCCAGCACCTCACCCCAGGGTCCGGAAGCTTTCTTT

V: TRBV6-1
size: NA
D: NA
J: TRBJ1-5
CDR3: CASSELQGTLYGNQPQHF
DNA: TGTGCCAGCAGTGAGTTGCAGGGTACATTGTATGGCAATCAGCCCCAGCATTTT

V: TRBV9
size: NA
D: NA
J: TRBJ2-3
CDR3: CASSVEGRQAWDTQYF
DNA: TGTGCCAGCAGCGTAGAAGGGAGGCAGGCTTGGGATACGCAGTATTTT

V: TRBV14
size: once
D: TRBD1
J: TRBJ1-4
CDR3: CASSQGQGEWATNEKLFF
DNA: TGTGCCAGCAGCCAGGGACAGGGAGAATGGGCAACTAATGAAAAACTGTTTTTT

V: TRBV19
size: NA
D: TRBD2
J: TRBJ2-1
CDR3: CASSTLAAIYNEQFF
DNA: TGTGCCAGTAGTACCCTAGCGGCGATCTACAATGAGCAGTTCTTC

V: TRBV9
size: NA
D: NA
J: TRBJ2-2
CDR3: CASSVVVLANTGELFF
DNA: TGTGCCAGCAGCGTAGTCGTCTTAGCGAACACCGGGGAGCTGTTTTTT

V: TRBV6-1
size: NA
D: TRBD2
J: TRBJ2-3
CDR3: CASSEKSLAGAADTQYF
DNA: TGTGCCAGCAGTGAAAAGTCACTAGCGGGAGCAGCAGATACGCAGTATTTT

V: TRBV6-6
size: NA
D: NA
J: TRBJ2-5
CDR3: CASRPLGGETQYF
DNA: TGTGCCAGCCGACCCCTGGGGGGAGAGACCCAGTACTTC

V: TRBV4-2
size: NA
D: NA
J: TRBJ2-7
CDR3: CASTPDSLPHEQYF
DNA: TGTGCCAGCACTCCGGACAGTCTGCCCCACGAGCAGTACTTC

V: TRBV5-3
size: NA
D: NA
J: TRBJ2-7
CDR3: CARSLKRVSYEQYF
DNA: TGTGCCAGAAGCTTGAAGCGGGTCTCCTACGAGCAGTACTTC

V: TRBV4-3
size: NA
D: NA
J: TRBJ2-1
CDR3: CASSQLVAEYNEQFF
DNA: TGCGCCAGCAGCCAGCTGGTGGCGGAGTACAATGAGCAGTTCTTC

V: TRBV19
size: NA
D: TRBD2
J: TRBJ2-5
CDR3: CASSITSIAGVETQYF
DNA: TGTGCCAGTAGTATAACCTCGATAGCGGGAGTTGAGACCCAGTACTTC

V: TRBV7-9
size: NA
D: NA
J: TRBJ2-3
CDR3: CASSTRDTSTDTQYF
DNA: TGTGCCAGCAGCACCCGGGACACAAGCACAGATACGCAGTATTTT

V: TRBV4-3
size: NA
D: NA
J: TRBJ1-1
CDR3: CASSLAFRSMNTEAFF
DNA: TGCGCCAGCAGCCTTGCCTTCAGATCCATGAACACTGAAGCTTTCTTT

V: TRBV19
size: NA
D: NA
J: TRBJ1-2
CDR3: CAILTPGGSDGYTF
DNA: TGTGCCATCCTAACCCCGGGAGGGTCTGATGGCTACACCTTC

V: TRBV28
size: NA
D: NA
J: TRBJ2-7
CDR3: CASSSSYEQYF
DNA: TGTGCCAGCTCTAGCTCCTACGAGCAGTACTTC

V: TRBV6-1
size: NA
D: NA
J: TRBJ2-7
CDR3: CASSDPGYSYEQYF
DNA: TGTGCCAGCAGTGACCCAGGGTACTCCTACGAGCAGTACTTC

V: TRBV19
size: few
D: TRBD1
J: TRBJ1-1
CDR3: CASRPTGPYLNTEAFF
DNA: TGTGCCAGTAGACCGACAGGGCCCTATCTGAACACTGAAGCTTTCTTT

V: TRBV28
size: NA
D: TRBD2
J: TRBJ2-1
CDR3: CASSFLGDYYNEQFF
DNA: TGTGCCAGCAGTTTTTTGGGGGACTACTACAATGAGCAGTTCTTC

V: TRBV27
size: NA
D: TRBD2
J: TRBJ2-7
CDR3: CASSFGLADYEQYF
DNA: TGTGCCAGCAGTTTTGGGCTAGCGGACTACGAGCAGTACTTC

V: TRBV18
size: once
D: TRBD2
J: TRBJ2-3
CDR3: CANQLAGESTDTQYF
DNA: TGTGCCAACCAACTAGCGGGAGAGAGCACAGATACGCAGTATTTT